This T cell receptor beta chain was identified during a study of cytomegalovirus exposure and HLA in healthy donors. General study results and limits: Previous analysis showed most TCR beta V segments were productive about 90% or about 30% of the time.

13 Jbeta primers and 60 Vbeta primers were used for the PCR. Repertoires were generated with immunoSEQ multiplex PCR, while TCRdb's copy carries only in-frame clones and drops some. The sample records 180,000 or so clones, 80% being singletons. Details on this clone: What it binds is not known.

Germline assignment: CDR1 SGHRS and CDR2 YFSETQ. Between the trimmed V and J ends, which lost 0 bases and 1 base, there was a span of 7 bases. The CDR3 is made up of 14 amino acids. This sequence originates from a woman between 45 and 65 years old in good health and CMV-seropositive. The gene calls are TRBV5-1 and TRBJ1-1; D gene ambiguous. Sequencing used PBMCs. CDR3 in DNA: TGCGCCAGCAGCTTGGACGGGGAGAACACTGAAGCTTTCTTT. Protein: CASSLDGENTEAFF.